Each of the 23 T cell receptor beta chains below was sequenced from the same sample in a study of T-cell memory formation after mild COVID-19. TCRdb re-derived calls from the 5' RACE reads in MiXCR, one entry per CDR3 protein. This table holds 150,000 to 200,000 distinct CDR3 sequences, about 9.9% found once. Sequenced material: PBMCs or a T cell subset sorted from them (not recorded which). All receptors derive from a man in his late teens or twenties who had mild COVID-19 (a few samples of this study predate the infection). Cell type and time point are not known.

This clonotype was observed a handful of times. The chain joins TRBV24-1 to TRBJ2-1; tentative D call: TRBD1 (6 bases). V lost 3 bases, J lost 5 bases, and 13 bases lay in between. This CDR3 comprises 15 residues. Germline-derived CDR1 and CDR2 are KGHDR and SFDVKD. The CDR3 loop reads CATSDTTTGNNEQFF. The CDR3 DNA sequence: TGTGCCACCAGTGATACCACTACAGGGAACAATGAGCAGTTCTTC.

The chain joins TRBV7-2 to TRBJ1-2; a weak D match, TRBD1 (6 bases). The ends were cut back, 5 bases at V and 4 bases at J, with 14 bases in the middle. Germline V gene data show CDR1 as SGHTA and CDR2 as FQGNSA. This CDR3 has 14 amino acids. CDR3 nucleotides: TGTGCCAGCAGCGACCCGGGACACATCTATGGCTACACCTTC. This translates into CASSDPGHIYGYTF.

The chain recombines TRBV2 with TRBJ2-7, with 12 nucleotides matching TRBD1. V gave up 6 bases and J gave up 5 bases; unmatched junction bases: 2. The CDR3 spans 13 residues. Germline loops: CDR1 SNHLY, CDR2 FYNNEI. CDR3 in amino acids: CASRGQGANEQYV. In nucleotides, the CDR3 is TGTGCCAGCAGGGGACAGGGGGCCAACGAGCAGTACGTC.

This chain uses TRBV5-1 with TRBJ2-2, with D maybe TRBD1 (5 bases). Germline V lookup: CDR1 SGHRS, CDR2 YFSETQ. With 4 bases removed from V and 1 base from J, the gap between germline ends came to 14 bases. CDR3 length equals 16 residues. The CDR3 DNA sequence: TGCGCCAGCAGCCTGGGGCAAACAATGAACACCGGGGAGCTGTTTTTT. This codes for CASSLGQTMNTGELFF.

The J gene is TRBJ1-2, the V gene TRBV18, with 7 bases identical to TRBD1. Germline CDR1 reads KGHSH; CDR2 reads LQKENI. The V and J ends lost 3 bases and 6 bases, in that order; junction bases with no gene match: 7. The CDR3 totals 14 residues. CDR3 nucleotide sequence: TGTGCCAGCTCACCGACACAGGGGAATGATGGCTACACCTTC. It specifies CASSPTQGNDGYTF.

This clonotype was counted only a few times. The chain joins TRBV20-1 to TRBJ2-5; 7 positions agree with TRBD2. V dropped 3 bases and J dropped 7; count of bases not matched to a gene: 8. There are 13 residues in the CDR3. CDR1 and CDR2 (germline): DFQATT, SNEGSKA (reference sequence). CDR3 in DNA: TGCAGTGCTAGCCCCGCCAGCGGGGTGACCCAGTACTTC. As protein: CSASPASGVTQYF.

This clonotype came up a few times. This chain links TRBV30 with TRBJ1-2; D gene ambiguous. Germline CDR1 is GTSNPN and CDR2 is SVGIG (reference sequence). Between the trimmed V and J ends, which lost 2 bases and 3 bases, there was a span of 19 bases. This CDR3 spans 16 amino acids. The CDR3 nucleotides are TGTGCCTGGAGTCCACCATTCGGCCGAGTCTACTATGGCTACACCTTC. Amino acids: CAWSPPFGRVYYGYTF.

CDR3 coding DNA: TGTGCCAGCAGCTTGACTAGCATAGTCTACAATGAGCAGTTCTTC. This encodes CASSLTSIVYNEQFF. This chain joins TRBV5-5 and TRBJ2-1; perhaps TRBD2 as D (6 bases). Trimming pared 1 base from V and 3 bases from J, leaving 11 bases between. Per germline, CDR1 SGHKS and CDR2 YYEKEE (reference sequence). The CDR3 has 15 residues.

This clonotype has a handful of counts. The chain couples TRBV5-6 to TRBJ2-3, with a tentative D call TRBD2 (5 bases). V was cut by 2 bases and J by 2 bases, with 21 bases left in between. Germline values: CDR1 SGHDT, CDR2 YYEEEE. The CDR3 runs to 18 residues. The CDR3 DNA is TGTGCCAGCAGCTTACGTCCGGGGATGGTTCGAAACACAGATACGCAGTATTTT. It codes for CASSLRPGMVRNTDTQYF.

The V gene is TRBV6-5, the J gene TRBJ2-3; 15 positions agree with TRBD2. The CDR3 is made up of 18 amino acids. Germline CDR1 and CDR2: MNHEY and SVGAGI. Losses at the gene ends were 5 bases for V and 1 base for J; bases not matched to a gene: 7. The CDR3 DNA reads as TGTGCCAGCAGTGAGCCGGGACTAGCGGGGGGACGCACAGATACGCAGTATTTT. Translation: CASSEPGLAGGRTDTQYF.

V usage is TRBV12-3 or TRBV12-4 and J usage is TRBJ1-1; 7 nucleotides match TRBD1. The CDR3 is 15 amino acids. The V gene end was trimmed by 5 bases and the J gene end by 0 bases; junction bases not matched to a gene: 6. The CDR3 protein is CASSPRDRLNTEAFF. CDR3 nucleotide sequence: TGTGCCAGCAGTCCCAGGGACAGACTGAACACTGAAGCTTTCTTT.

This clonotype has only a few counts. The chain has TRBV12-3 or TRBV12-4 and TRBJ1-1; D is unresolved. Deletions cut 6 bases from V and 10 bases from J, with 15 bases between. The CDR3 is 12 residues long. CDR3: CASSADARRAFF. The CDR3 region has the DNA TGTGCCAGCAGCGCTGACGCGCGGAGAGCTTTCTTT.

This clonotype was found a few times. The V and J genes are TRBV12-3 or TRBV12-4 and TRBJ1-2, with 12 bases lining up with TRBD1. The CDR3 is 15 amino acids. V was pared by 6 bases and J by 3 bases, with 5 bases of the junction left unmatched. CDR3 in amino acids: CASSRGTGGYYGYTF. CDR3 coding DNA: TGTGCCAGCAGCCGCGGGACAGGGGGCTACTATGGCTACACCTTC.

The CDR3 nucleotides read TGCAGCGTTACCTGGACAGGGAGAAACACAGATACGCAGTATTTT. Translation: CSVTWTGRNTDTQYF. This chain joins TRBV29-1 and TRBJ2-3; 8 nucleotides match TRBD1. The CDR3 sequence is 15 residues long. After removal of 5 bases from V and 2 bases from J, the junction contained 9 bases not matched to a gene. Per the germline V gene, CDR1 is SQVTM and CDR2 is ANQGSEA.

The V and J genes are TRBV4-3 and TRBJ2-7; no reliable D call. The CDR3 has 12 residues. Deletions cut 0 bases from V and 3 bases from J, with 3 bases between. Germline assignment: CDR1 LGHNA and CDR2 YSLEER. DNA of the CDR3: TGCGCCAGCAGCCAAGACCTCTACGAGCAGTACGTC. It yields the protein CASSQDLYEQYV.

This clonotype was counted a few times. The rearrangement uses TRBV20-1 and TRBJ2-1; 10 bases fit TRBD1. The CDR3 covers 14 residues. Trimming removed 6 bases from V and 7 bases from J; junction bases left unmatched: 9. Germline V gives CDR1 DFQATT, CDR2 SNEGSKA (reference sequence). The CDR3 nucleotides read TGCAGTGCCAAGACAGGGGGCTTTAGTAATGAGCAGTTCTTC. Its translation: CSAKTGGFSNEQFF.

This clonotype was counted only a few times. The chain is built from TRBV4-1 and TRBJ1-1; D remains ambiguous. This CDR3 is built from 13 residues. Trimming cost V 5 bases and J 5 bases, with 12 bases left between them. CDR1 is MGHRA and CDR2 is YSYEKL in the germline V gene. The CDR3 loop is CASSFARWTEAFF. The CDR3, as DNA: TGCGCCAGCAGCTTCGCCAGGTGGACTGAAGCTTTCTTT.

This clonotype was seen ten or more times. The gene calls are TRBV6-5 and TRBJ2-1, with TRBD1 matching 10 bases. This CDR3 spans 15 amino acids. Germline lookup yields CDR1 MNHEY and CDR2 SVGAGI. The V segment lost 5 bases and the J segment 7 bases; nucleotides outside the gene matches: 8. CDR3 in amino acids: CASSTRQGARNEQFF. The CDR3 region has the DNA TGTGCCAGCAGTACAAGACAGGGGGCGCGGAATGAGCAGTTCTTC.

This clonotype was seen ten or more times. The gene calls are TRBV6-5 and TRBJ1-4; D unclear. The CDR3 totals 14 residues. V was shortened by 0 bases and J by 5 bases, with 7 bases between the two germline ends. Germline V gene lookup returns CDR1 MNHEY and CDR2 SVGAGI. CDR3 region: CASSYSYRNEKLFF. DNA of the CDR3: TGTGCCAGCAGTTACTCGTATAGGAATGAAAAACTGTTTTTT.

This chain uses TRBV6-5 with TRBJ2-5; TRBD2 might be the D (5 bases). The CDR3 has 14 amino acids. The V gene's germline CDR1 is MNHEY and CDR2 SVGAGI. The germline V and J ends were trimmed by 8 bases and 4 bases, with 17 bases remaining between them. The CDR3 nucleotides are TGTGCCAGCTCCTTATGGAGGCATGGAGAGACCCAGTACTTC. Protein sequence: CASSLWRHGETQYF.

The gene calls are TRBV4-3 and TRBJ2-5, with 9 bases fitting TRBD1. The CDR3 runs to 18 residues. Looked up from germline, CDR1 is LGHNA and CDR2 is YSLEER. J was trimmed by 4 bases and V by 4 bases; bases with no gene match: 16. CDR3 in DNA: TGCGCCAGCAGCCCTCATCTCAATCCGGGGACAGGGCGAGAGACCCAGTACTTC. Its translation is CASSPHLNPGTGRETQYF.

This clonotype was observed a handful of times. This chain joins TRBV4-3 and TRBJ1-2; D is uncertain. CDR1 LGHNA and CDR2 YSLEER come from the germline V gene. Trimming took 0 bases from V and 4 from J, leaving 9 bases between them. This CDR3 region has 14 residues. The CDR3 DNA reads TGCGCCAGCAGCCAAGAAGACGAGTTCTATGGCTACACCTTC. Translation gives CASSQEDEFYGYTF.

The gene calls are TRBV6-5 and TRBJ2-3, with D possibly matching TRBD1 (6 bases). The CDR3 consists of 14 residues. V was shortened by 6 bases and J by 7 bases, with 17 bases between the two germline ends. The germline V gene encodes CDR1 MNHEY and CDR2 SVGAGI. The CDR3 DNA sequence: TGTGCCAGCAGCCGAACCACAGGGTTTAATACGCAGTATTTT. Its translation: CASSRTTGFNTQYF.